These 4 T cell receptor beta chains were sequenced from one sample in a study of naive and memory T cell subsets. The beta constant-region primer was an equimolar mix of two oligonucleotides covering TRBC1 and TRBC2. Ligated cDNA was amplified by four rounds of PCR with nested alpha and beta constant-region primers and SP2. One entry per CDR3 protein results from TCRdb running MiXCR on the UMI-ligation and nested PCR reads. Of 120,000 to 150,000 distinct CDR3 sequences in the sample, more than 15% were seen once. These receptors' antigens are unknown. Study conclusions and caveats: A few larger clonotypes appeared in naive repertoires, especially CD8, possibly memory cells re-expressing CD45RA.

Source material: naive CD8+ T cells from blood. Receptors were obtained from a human donor in good health.

This clonotype was counted only a few times. The rearrangement uses TRBV6-5 and TRBJ1-5, with D possibly being TRBD1 (6 bases). With 5 bases removed from V and 6 bases from J, the gap between germline ends came to 17 bases. CDR3 length: 15 residues. Germline V gives CDR1 MNHEY, CDR2 SVGAGI. This CDR3 reads CASSPSRGGGQPQHF. In nucleotides, the CDR3 is TGTGCCAGCAGTCCTTCCCGGGGAGGGGGTCAGCCCCAGCATTTT.

The chain is built from TRBV12-3 or TRBV12-4 and TRBJ2-1; no firm D call. Between the trimmed V and J ends, which lost 4 bases and 5 bases, there was a span of 15 bases. The CDR3 has 15 amino acids. CDR3 sequence: CASSSEEKINNEQFF. For the CDR3, the DNA is TGTGCCAGCAGTTCCGAAGAGAAAATAAACAATGAGCAGTTCTTC.

The table lists this clonotype with many counts. The genes are TRBV5-1 and TRBJ1-1; TRBD1 agrees at 10 bases. The ends lost 1 base at V and 4 bases at J; junction bases unmatched: 4. CDR1 and CDR2 from the germline V gene are SGHRS and YFSETQ. There are 15 residues in the CDR3. The CDR3 reads CASSLTRQGATEAFF. CDR3 DNA: TGCGCCAGCAGCTTGACCCGACAGGGGGCCACTGAAGCTTTCTTT.

This chain links TRBV6-2 or TRBV6-3 with TRBJ2-1; 10 bases align to TRBD2. Germline-derived CDR1 and CDR2 are MNHEY and SVGEGT. The V segment lost 8 bases and the J segment 10 bases; nucleotides outside the gene matches: 5. This CDR3 contains 12 residues. CDR3 sequence: CASGTSEIEQFF. Written as DNA, the CDR3 is TGTGCCAGCGGGACTAGCGAGATCGAGCAGTTCTTC.